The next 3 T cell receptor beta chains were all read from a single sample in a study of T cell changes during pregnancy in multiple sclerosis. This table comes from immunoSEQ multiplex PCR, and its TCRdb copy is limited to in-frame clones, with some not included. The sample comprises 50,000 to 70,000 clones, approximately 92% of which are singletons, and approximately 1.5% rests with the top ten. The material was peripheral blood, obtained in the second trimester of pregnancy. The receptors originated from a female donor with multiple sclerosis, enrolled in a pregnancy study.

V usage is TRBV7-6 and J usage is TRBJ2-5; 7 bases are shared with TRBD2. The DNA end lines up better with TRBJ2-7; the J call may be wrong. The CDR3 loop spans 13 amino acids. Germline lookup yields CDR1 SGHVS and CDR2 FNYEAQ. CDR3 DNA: TGTGCCAGCAGCTTGACTAGCAGTTACGAGCAGTACTTC. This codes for CASSLTSSYEQYF.

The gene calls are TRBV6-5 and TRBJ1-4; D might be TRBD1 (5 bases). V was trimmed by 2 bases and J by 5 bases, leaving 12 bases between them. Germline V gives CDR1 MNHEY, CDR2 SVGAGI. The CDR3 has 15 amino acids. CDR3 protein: CASSYTDTENEKLFF. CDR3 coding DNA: TGTGCCAGCAGTTACACGGACACAGAAAATGAAAAACTGTTTTTT.

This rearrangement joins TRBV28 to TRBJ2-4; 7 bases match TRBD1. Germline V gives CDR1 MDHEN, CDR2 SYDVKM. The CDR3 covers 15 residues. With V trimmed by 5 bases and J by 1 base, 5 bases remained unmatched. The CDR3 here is CASSDRVVAKNIQYF. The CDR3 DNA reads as TGTGCCAGCAGTGACAGGGTTGTGGCCAAAAACATTCAGTACTTC.